This entry is about one TCR beta chain. This clonotype was counted once. What this receptor recognizes is not known. No clone much larger than this one lies a single base away; base qualities are absent. A read on its own is weak evidence. RNA was extracted with the RNeasy kit and roughly 0.45 to 1 ug was reverse transcribed using random hexamers. The immunoSEQ multiplex PCR assay, which covers 54 Vbeta and 13 Jbeta segments, was used to amplify TCR beta CDR3 regions. PCR amplification bias was corrected by using a synthetic template baseline for primer optimization and computational correction. In the paper's pipeline: Only productive sequences were kept, with reads annotated to V, D and J genes according to IMGT and analyzed in immunoSEQ Analyzer. Clonality was computed as one minus Shannon entropy normalized by log2 of the number of productive unique sequences. For each patient and control, public and private clones were evaluated among the 100 most prevalent clones. Clones were defined as Susac-specific if absent from the healthy and MS cohorts, from approximately 1,100 published viral clones and from other ImmuneACCESS disease sequences. TCRdb applied fastp at Q25 and MiXCR to the public reads, then kept only in-frame beta chains. Every entry covers one CDR3 protein and lists the most common genes and DNA from its rows. In this record, the V and J calls reflect TCRdb's handling and not the investigators' own analysis. The sample table shows 80,000 or so distinct CDR3 sequences, and approximately 94% are seen once. In total, the top ten clones hold about 0.52% of the sample.

The data are from a study of CD8 T cells in Susac syndrome (dated by TCRdb to between 2018 and 2021). With respect to the entire study: Among the Susac syndrome patients who were sequenced, clinically active disease was present in more than five and clinical remission was observed in roughly eight. At blood withdrawal, Susac syndrome patients were either therapy-naive, taking corticosteroids (in some cases with IVIg as well), or taking IVIg alone. The study used repertoire sequencing to test whether antigen drove CD8+ T cell activation and differentiation in Susac syndrome.

V and J lose 3 bases and 0 bases, and a span of 9 bases separates them. Including the terminal cysteine and phenylalanine, the CDR3 comprises 15 residues. Here the CDR3 DNA is all that survives: 45 bases in frame from base 1. Per the germline V gene, MGHDK is the CDR1 and SYGVNS is the CDR2. What the authors observed across the whole study: In the CD4+ T cell repertoire of Susac syndrome patients, clonal expansion was not detected. The number of individuals in the TCR sequencing and HLA analysis was recognized as being relatively small.

Peripheral blood CD8+ and CD4+ T cells from healthy donors, Susac syndrome patients and multiple sclerosis patients were profiled by high-throughput TCR beta sequencing. The Susac syndrome patients fulfilled recently defined diagnostic criteria for either definite or probable disease. Bulk CD8+ and CD4+ T cells were purified by magnetic negative isolation, while CD8+ TEMRA cells were enriched using FACS. Blood was collected in EDTA tubes and processed within 24 hours, with PBMCs isolated through density gradient centrifugation. PBMCs destined for TCR sequencing were cryopreserved in liquid nitrogen and later thawed in a 37 °C water bath. The sorted or isolated CD4+, CD8+ and CD8+ TEMRA cells reached a purity of at least 90%.

Sequencing was done on a sample of CD4+ T cells from PBMCs. The origin of this receptor is a human donor with Susac syndrome. This receptor chain uses TRBV25-1 and TRBJ1-5; no D gene is confidently identified. CDR3 loop: CASSDAGNSNQPQHF. The bases read TGTGCCAGCAGTGATGCGGGGAATAGCAATCAGCCCCAGCATTTT.